The 18 T cell receptor beta chains presented below share a single source sample, sequenced in a study of OX40 agonist ivuxolimab in advanced cancers. The assay was immunoSEQ multiplex PCR, and TCRdb's table has in-frame clones only and misses some. This repertoire shows about 23,000 clones, roughly 80% found once; its top ten account for roughly 14%. The input for sequencing was CD4+ or CD8+ T cells sorted from blood, taken in a trial of the OX40 agonist ivuxolimab. These receptors were collected from an adult with an advanced solid tumor such as melanoma, head and neck, liver or kidney cancer.

The DNA for the CDR3 is TGTGCCAGCAGCTTGACAGGGGGCTTGGGCGGGGAGCTGTTTTTT. The encoded protein is CASSLTGGLGGELFF. The gene calls are TRBV5-4 and TRBJ2-2, with 9 bases aligning to TRBD1. V trimming: 1 base; J trimming: 7 bases; junction bases outside the gene matches: 5. The CDR3 runs to 15 residues. Germline-derived CDR1 and CDR2 are SGHNT and YYREEE (reference sequence).

The CDR3 sequence is CASSVRYGTTEAFF. CDR3 in DNA: TGTGCCAGCAGCGTACGTTATGGGACCACTGAAGCTTTCTTT. This chain links TRBV9 with TRBJ1-1; D perhaps matches TRBD1 (5 bases). The CDR3 consists of 14 residues. The V and J ends lost 1 base and 4 bases respectively, with 11 bases between them. From germline, CDR1 is SGDLS and CDR2 YYNGEE.

The V gene is TRBV27, the J gene TRBJ2-3; 8 bases are a match to TRBD2. There are 15 residues in the CDR3. Unmatched junction bases numbered 4, after V lost 5 bases and J lost 0 bases. The germline V gene encodes CDR1 MNHEY and CDR2 SMNVEV (reference sequence). The CDR3 DNA follows: TGTGCCAGCAGTCGCCCGGGGGGGAGCACAGATACGCAGTATTTT. Translation gives CASSRPGGSTDTQYF.

V usage is TRBV5-1 and J usage is TRBJ2-7; a weak D match, TRBD1 (5 bases). The CDR3 extends over 14 amino acids. Germline CDR1 reads SGHRS; CDR2 reads YFSETQ. Trimming removed 0 bases from V and 2 bases from J, with 9 bases in between. CDR3: CASSLGSGTYEQYF. The CDR3 DNA is TGCGCCAGCAGCTTGGGATCAGGGACCTACGAGCAGTACTTC.

The V call is TRBV21-1, the J call TRBJ1-5; the table assigns TRBD1, which was not confirmed against the DNA. TRBV21-1 is a pseudogene. The CDR3 has 19 amino acids. DNA for the CDR3: TGTGCCAGCAGCAAATGGACAGGGGCGAAGGTTTATAGCAATCAGCCCCAGCATTTT. This sequence encodes CASSKWTGAKVYSNQPQHF.

V gene TRBV10-2 combines with J gene TRBJ2-2, with 9 bases lining up with TRBD1. The germline V gene has CDR1 WSHSY and CDR2 SAAADI. This CDR3 has 14 residues. The J segment lost 0 bases and the V segment lost 10 bases, leaving 3 bases of the junction unmatched. In DNA form, the CDR3 reads TGCGCCACGCGACAGGGGGCGAACACCGGGGAGCTGTTTTTT. This codes for CATRQGANTGELFF.

The chain joins TRBV7-6 to TRBJ1-1; no firm D call. Between the trimmed V and J ends, which lost 8 bases and 2 bases, there was a span of 9 bases. The CDR3 length is 12 residues. Germline V CDR1 and CDR2: SGHVS, FNYEAQ. The CDR3 protein is CASSRLNTEAFF. CDR3 DNA: TGTGCCAGCTCCCGCTTAAACACTGAAGCTTTCTTT.

The gene calls are TRBV6-5 and TRBJ2-2; D unclear. Between the trimmed V and J ends, which lost 11 bases and 5 bases, there was a span of 9 bases. Germline CDR1 MNHEY, CDR2 SVGAGI. This CDR3 is 11 amino acids long. The CDR3 protein is CAVYYTGELFF. CDR3 DNA: TGTGCCGTCTATTATACCGGGGAGCTGTTTTTT.

The chain links TRBV7-9 to TRBJ2-5; D is uncertain. The CDR3 is 15 amino acids. Trimming stripped 1 base from V and 2 bases from J, with 11 bases between. From germline, CDR1 is SEHNR and CDR2 FQNEAQ (reference sequence). The CDR3 sequence is CASSLVMGKQETQYF. The CDR3 DNA follows: TGTGCCAGCAGCTTAGTGATGGGCAAACAAGAGACCCAGTACTTC.

This chain links TRBV7-2 with TRBJ2-5, with D perhaps matching TRBD2 (6 bases). Germline V lookup: CDR1 SGHTA, CDR2 FQGNSA. The CDR3 consists of 14 residues. V lost 1 base and J lost 2, with 8 bases in between. The CDR3 region has the DNA TGTGCCAGCAGCTTAGGGGGGAGGCAAGAGACCCAGTACTTC. Translating it yields CASSLGGRQETQYF.

The J gene is TRBJ2-3, the V gene TRBV7-3; 10 bases are shared with TRBD2. Germline assignment: CDR1 SGHTA and CDR2 FQGTGA. Trimming took 2 bases from V and 0 from J; bases not matched to a gene: 5. The CDR3 runs 17 residues. The CDR3 DNA reads TGTGCCAGCAGCTTATGGGCTAGCGGGGGAAGCACAGATACGCAGTATTTT. Its translation is CASSLWASGGSTDTQYF. Together with reference TRBV7-3 and TRBJ2-3, the CDR3 gives the full variable domain: GAGVSQTPSNKVTEKGKYVELRCDPISGHTALYWYRQSLGQGPEFLIYFQGTGAADDSGLPNDRFFAVRPEGSVSTLKIQRTERGDSAVYLCASSLWASGGSTDTQYFGPGTRLTVL.

This clone was counted a single time. This chain uses TRBV9 with TRBJ2-1; D gene unclear. V lost 0 bases, J lost 7 bases, and 5 bases lay in between. Germline CDR1 reads SGDLS; CDR2 reads YYNGEE. The CDR3 runs 12 residues. DNA of the CDR3: TGTGCCAGCAGCGTAGACGAAAATGAGCAGTTCTTC. It translates to CASSVDENEQFF.

This chain connects TRBV6-5 to TRBJ2-7, with a possible D match to TRBD1 (6 bases). CDR3 length equals 15 residues. V lost 2 bases and J lost 0, with 11 bases in between. The germline V gene has CDR1 MNHEY and CDR2 SVGAGI. In DNA, the CDR3 is TGTGCCAGCAGTTACGGGGCAGGGGACTCCTACGAGCAGTACTTC. This gives the protein CASSYGAGDSYEQYF.

The CDR3 DNA is TGTGCCAGCAATTCAGGGCCTGAAGCTTTCTTT. Protein product: CASNSGPEAFF. The gene calls are TRBV27 and TRBJ1-1, with D possibly TRBD1 on 5 matching bases. The CDR3 extends over 11 amino acids. Germline V gene sequence: CDR1 MNHEY, CDR2 SMNVEV (reference sequence). Trimming shortened V by 7 bases and J by 6 bases, and 9 bases separated the two germline ends.

This chain connects TRBV6-5 to TRBJ2-7; 7 bases agree with TRBD1. The length of the CDR3 is 13 residues. Per germline, CDR1 MNHEY and CDR2 SVGAGI. The ends lost 5 bases at V and 2 bases at J; junction bases unmatched: 3. The CDR3 sequence is CASSKGATYEQYF. CDR3 bases: TGTGCCAGCAGTAAGGGGGCTACCTACGAGCAGTACTTC.

J is TRBJ2-6 and V is TRBV5-4; D is possibly TRBD1 (5 bases). V gave up 1 base and J gave up 0 bases, with 8 bases separating them. Germline assignment: CDR1 SGHNT and CDR2 YYREEE (reference sequence). The CDR3 has 16 residues. The CDR3 nucleotides are TGTGCCAGCAGCTTGACACAGGTCTCTGGGGCCAACGTCCTGACTTTC. Protein sequence: CASSLTQVSGANVLTF.

The rearrangement joins TRBV29-1 to TRBJ1-1, with D possibly being TRBD1 (5 bases). V lost 5 bases, J lost 11 bases, and 21 bases lay in between. CDR1 is SQVTM, CDR2 ANQGSEA, per germline. The CDR3 totals 13 residues. For the CDR3, the DNA is TGCAGCGTTCACACCGGGGGAGCCCCAGGGGCTTTCTTT. Translating gives CSVHTGGAPGAFF.

The CDR3 nucleotides are TGTGCCAGCAGCCCTGGACAGGGGATCACAGCCCAGCATTTT. It codes for CASSPGQGITAQHF. The rearrangement joins TRBV12-1 to TRBJ1-5; no DNA check was done on the table's D call, TRBD1. TRBV12-1 is designated a pseudogene. This CDR3 has 14 residues.